The clone carrying this TCR beta chain appeared a few times. Original processing notes: Reference gene primer amplification gave nucleated cell count estimates. Method: immunoSEQ multiplex PCR; TCRdb's copy keeps in-frame clones and lacks some. That table gives V, J and clone size, and the DNA gave D and trimming. The table has over 400,000 clones, 70% to 90% seen once. These data originate in a study of blood T cell repertoires in COVID-19. Across the whole study: Samples came from the United States, Italy and Spain, spanning acute and convalescent COVID-19. Nucleic acid was either cDNA or gDNA, and it came from T cells, B-cell-depleted T cells, or PBMCs.

The CDR3 totals 14 residues. Germline CDR1 SGHKS, CDR2 YYEKEE (reference sequence). V shed 4 bases and J 7 bases; nucleotides not matched to a gene: 10. The specimen was peripheral blood. The source of this sequence is a human donor in a cohort sampled during active COVID-19. This chain joins TRBV5-5 and TRBJ2-5; TRBD2 agrees at 7 bases. CDR3 bases: TGTGCCAGCAGCCCAGCGGGATCGGGGCGGACCCAGTACTTC. It specifies CASSPAGSGRTQYF.